In this sample, the clone carrying this T cell receptor beta chain turned up many times. Its antigen is unknown. This sample was taken from a study of molecular identifiers for immune sequencing clone quantification. For bulk TCR libraries, previously described methods and listed TCR primers were used. TCRdb fed the PCR reads into MiXCR, producing one record per CDR3 protein. The sample includes a few hundred thousand distinct CDR3 sequences, roughly a quarter seen only once; the top ten take 0.74%. Study results and limitations: Spiked-in Jurkat TCR RNA corresponding to one cell was reported as detectable against 970,000 or so naive cells.

Germline V gene data show CDR1 as SEHNR and CDR2 as FQNEAQ (reference sequence). This CDR3 region has 14 residues. Trimming pared 5 bases from V and 0 bases from J, leaving 8 bases between. The sample was naive CD8+ T cells from blood, with Jurkat cell RNA spiked in. Described subset: FACS-sorted CD8+CD4-CCR7+CD45RA+ naive T cells. The TCR was taken from a human donor in good health. Some libraries in this study had Jurkat cell RNA spiked in. This chain uses TRBV7-9 with TRBJ1-5, with unresolved D. This CDR3 is CASSRSDSNQPQHF. Written as DNA, the CDR3 is TGTGCCAGCAGCCGCTCGGATAGCAATCAGCCCCAGCATTTT.